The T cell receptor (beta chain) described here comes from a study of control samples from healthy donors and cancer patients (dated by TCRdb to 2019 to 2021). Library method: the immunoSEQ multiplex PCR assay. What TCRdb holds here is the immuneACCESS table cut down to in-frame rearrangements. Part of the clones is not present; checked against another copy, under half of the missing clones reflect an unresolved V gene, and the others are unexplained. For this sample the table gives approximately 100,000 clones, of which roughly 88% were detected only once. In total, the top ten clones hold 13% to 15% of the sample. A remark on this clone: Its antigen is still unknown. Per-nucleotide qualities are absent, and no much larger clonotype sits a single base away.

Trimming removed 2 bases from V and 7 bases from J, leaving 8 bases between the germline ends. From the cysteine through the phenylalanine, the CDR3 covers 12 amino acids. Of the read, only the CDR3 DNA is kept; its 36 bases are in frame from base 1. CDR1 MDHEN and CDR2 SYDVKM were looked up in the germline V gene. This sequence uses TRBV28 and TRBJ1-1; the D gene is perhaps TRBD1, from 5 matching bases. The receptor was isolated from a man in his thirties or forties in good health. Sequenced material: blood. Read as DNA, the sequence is TGTGCCAGCAGTTTACAGGGTTATGAAGCTTTCTTT. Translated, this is CASSLQGYEAFF.